These 2 T cell receptor beta chains came from one sample sequenced in a study of blood T cell repertoires in COVID-19. This table comes from immunoSEQ multiplex PCR, and its TCRdb copy is limited to in-frame clones, with some not included. The top ten hold around 4% of the sample, which has about 120,000 clones, approximately 82% seen once. The sample taken for sequencing was peripheral blood. Every receptor here comes from a woman of 80 years or more with acute or convalescent COVID-19.

This clone was counted at least ten times. This sequence joins TRBV7-2 and TRBJ2-7; D gene unclear. Germline CDR1 is SGHTA and CDR2 is FQGNSA. The CDR3 length is 11 residues. Trimming cost V 1 base and J 4 bases, with 2 bases left between them. CDR3 region: CASSLVYEQYF. CDR3 nucleotide sequence: TGTGCCAGCAGCTTAGTATACGAGCAGTACTTC.

The chain has TRBV7-2 and TRBJ2-4, with 10 positions matching TRBD2. Germline CDR1 is SGHTA and CDR2 is FQGNSA. The CDR3 sequence is 17 residues long. Trimming at V came to 3 bases and at J to 0 bases, leaving 5 bases not matched to a gene. CDR3 nucleotides: TGTGCCAGCAGCTTGGGGACTAGCGCCTTAGCCAAAAACATTCAGTACTTC. Translated, it gives CASSLGTSALAKNIQYF.